Listed here is a single T cell receptor (beta chain). This specimen comes from a study of T cell changes during pregnancy in multiple sclerosis. This CDR3 spans 12 amino acids. CDR1 SQVTM and CDR2 ANQGSEA come from the germline V gene. The method was immunoSEQ multiplex PCR; TCRdb's version includes in-frame clones alone and lacks a portion of them. The data hold tens of thousands of clones, with more than 85% observed a single time. Specimen: peripheral blood, collected in the first trimester of pregnancy. The receptor comes from a female donor with multiple sclerosis, enrolled in a pregnancy study. The chain joins TRBV29-1 to TRBJ1-1; D may be TRBD1 (6 bases). The CDR3 loop is CAGWGLNTEAFF. CDR3 coding DNA: TGCGCCGGGTGGGGGCTGAACACTGAAGCTTTCTTT.